This T cell receptor (beta chain) was found in a study of blood T cell repertoires in COVID-19. Original analysis: Estimated nucleated cell counts came from reference gene primer amplification. Sequencing used immunoSEQ multiplex PCR; TCRdb keeps in-frame clones, though not all of them. V and J calls and clone size follow that table, whereas D and trimming were derived from the DNA. The table records approximately 200,000 clones, more than 85% of them present only once. V shed 7 bases, J shed 0 bases, and the junction held 5 bases outside the gene matches. The germline CDR1 and CDR2 sequences are SNHLY and FYNNEI. The CDR3 totals 15 residues.

Sequenced material: peripheral blood. The chain carries TRBV2 and TRBJ2-7, with 11 nucleotides matching TRBD2. This sequence originates from a woman aged 30 to 39 with active or convalescent COVID-19. CDR3 sequence reads: CASTVGLAVSYEQYF. CDR3 nucleotides: TGTGCCAGCACTGTGGGACTAGCGGTCTCCTACGAGCAGTACTTC.